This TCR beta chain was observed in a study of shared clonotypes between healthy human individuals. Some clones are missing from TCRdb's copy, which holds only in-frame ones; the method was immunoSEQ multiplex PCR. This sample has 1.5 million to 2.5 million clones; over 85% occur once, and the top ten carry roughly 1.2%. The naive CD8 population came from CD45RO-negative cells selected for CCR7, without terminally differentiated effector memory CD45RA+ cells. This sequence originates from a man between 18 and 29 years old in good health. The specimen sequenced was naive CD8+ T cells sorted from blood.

CDR3 amino acids: CAWNRAEGEKLFF. CDR3 nucleotides: TGTGCCTGGAATAGGGCGGAGGGTGAAAAACTGTTTTTT. V usage is TRBV30 and J usage is TRBJ1-4, with D unclear. Germline CDR1 reads GTSNPN; CDR2 reads SVGIG (reference sequence). CDR3 length: 13 amino acids. Trimming took off 4 bases at V and 7 bases at J, with 13 bases between the two ends.